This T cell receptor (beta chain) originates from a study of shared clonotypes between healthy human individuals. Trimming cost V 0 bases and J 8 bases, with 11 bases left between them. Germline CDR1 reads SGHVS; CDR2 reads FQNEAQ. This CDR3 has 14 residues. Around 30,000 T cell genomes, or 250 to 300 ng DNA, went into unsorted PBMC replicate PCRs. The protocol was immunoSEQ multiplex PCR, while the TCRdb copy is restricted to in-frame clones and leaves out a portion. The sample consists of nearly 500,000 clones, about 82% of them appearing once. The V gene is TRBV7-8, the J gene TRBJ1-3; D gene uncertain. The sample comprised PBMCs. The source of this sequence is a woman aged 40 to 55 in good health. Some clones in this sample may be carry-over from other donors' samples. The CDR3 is CASSLAPERYTIYF. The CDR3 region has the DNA TGTGCCAGCAGCTTAGCCCCAGAACGGTACACCATATATTTT.